The rows below give T cell receptor beta chains drawn from one sample of a study of graft-versus-host responses after intestinal transplantation. The data were produced by immunoSEQ multiplex PCR, yet TCRdb's version contains in-frame clones alone and is incomplete. This sample has approximately 7,600 clones; under 35% occur once, and the top ten carry 5.7%. This material consisted of alloreactive CD4+ T cells from a mixed lymphocyte reaction culture, taken before intestinal transplant. All receptors derive from a human patient who received an intestinal transplant. Both conserved end residues are part of each CDR3. The D gene is left open where the match is weak. Expanded clones get a size class; other rows say once, few or many, or leave the size out.

d_gene: -
j_gene: TRBJ1-2
abundance: medium-sized
v_gene: TRBV6-1
CDR3nt: TGTGCCAGCGTCCAGGGAGGCAGGTATGGCTACACCTTC
CDR3aa: CASVQGGRYGYTF

d_gene: -
j_gene: TRBJ2-3
abundance: medium-sized
v_gene: TRBV28
CDR3nt: TGTGCCAGCAGTTCCCAAGGTACGGGTACGCAGTATTTT
CDR3aa: CASSSQGTGTQYF

d_gene: -
j_gene: TRBJ1-1
abundance: -
v_gene: TRBV13
CDR3nt: TGTGCCAGCAGCTTAAGCCAGGGTGGCACTGAAGCTTTCTTT
CDR3aa: CASSLSQGGTEAFF

d_gene: TRBD1
j_gene: TRBJ2-1
abundance: few
v_gene: TRBV28
CDR3nt: TGTGCCAGCAGTTTCTCCGACAGGGCCGGTGCGTTCTTC
CDR3aa: CASSFSDRAGAFF

d_gene: -
j_gene: TRBJ1-2
abundance: few
v_gene: TRBV19
CDR3nt: TGTGCCAGTAGTAACCGGGATAACTATGGCTACACCTTC
CDR3aa: CASSNRDNYGYTF

d_gene: -
j_gene: TRBJ2-7
abundance: few
v_gene: TRBV7-9
CDR3nt: TGTGCCAGCAGCTTAGGCTTTAGCTCCTACGAGCAGTACTTC
CDR3aa: CASSLGFSSYEQYF

d_gene: TRBD1
j_gene: TRBJ2-1
abundance: -
v_gene: TRBV9
CDR3nt: TGTGCCAGCAGCGTATTAGGGGGCCCCTACAATGAGCAGTTCTTC
CDR3aa: CASSVLGGPYNEQFF

d_gene: -
j_gene: TRBJ2-3
abundance: -
v_gene: TRBV10-1
CDR3nt: TGCGCCAGCAGCACAGGGTACGGCACAGATACGCAGTATTTT
CDR3aa: CASSTGYGTDTQYF

d_gene: TRBD1
j_gene: TRBJ2-3
abundance: -
v_gene: TRBV5-4
CDR3nt: TGTGCCAGCAGCCTGGGACAGGGGAGGGATACGCAGTATTTT
CDR3aa: CASSLGQGRDTQYF

d_gene: -
j_gene: TRBJ2-1
abundance: few
v_gene: TRBV2
CDR3nt: TGTGCCAGCAGTGTACAGGGCCCGTCTAGGGAGCAGTTCTTC
CDR3aa: CASSVQGPSREQFF

d_gene: TRBD1
j_gene: TRBJ1-6
abundance: few
v_gene: TRBV6-1
CDR3nt: TGTGCCAGCAGTGAGACCGGGACAGGGTTTTCACCCCTCCACTTT
CDR3aa: CASSETGTGFSPLHF

d_gene: -
j_gene: TRBJ1-6
abundance: -
v_gene: TRBV7-8
CDR3nt: TGTGCCAGCAGCTTCGGAGGGTTCGGTAATTCACCCCTCCACTTT
CDR3aa: CASSFGGFGNSPLHF

d_gene: TRBD1
j_gene: TRBJ1-2
abundance: -
v_gene: TRBV27
CDR3nt: TGTGCCAGCAGACGAACCGGGACAGACTATGGCTACACCTTC
CDR3aa: CASRRTGTDYGYTF

d_gene: TRBD2
j_gene: TRBJ2-3
abundance: few
v_gene: TRBV19
CDR3nt: TGTGCCAGTAGTTCCGCGGGACTAGCGGGGGGCACAGATACGCAGTATTTT
CDR3aa: CASSSAGLAGGTDTQYF

d_gene: TRBD1
j_gene: TRBJ2-7
abundance: few
v_gene: TRBV6-1
CDR3nt: TGTGCCAGCAGTCGCGGACAGGGAAAACCCTACGAGCAGTACTTC
CDR3aa: CASSRGQGKPYEQYF

d_gene: TRBD2
j_gene: TRBJ2-7
abundance: -
v_gene: TRBV5-1
CDR3nt: TGCGCCAGCAGCTTGGGCCGGGAGGGGACCTACGAGCAGTACTTC
CDR3aa: CASSLGREGTYEQYF

d_gene: TRBD1
j_gene: TRBJ2-7
abundance: -
v_gene: TRBV2
CDR3nt: TGTGCCAGCAGAGCCCGGGACAGGGTCTACGAGCAGTACTTC
CDR3aa: CASRARDRVYEQYF

d_gene: -
j_gene: TRBJ2-2
abundance: -
v_gene: TRBV10-3
CDR3nt: TGTGCCATCAGTGGACAGTCGAACACCGGGGAGCTGTTTTTT
CDR3aa: CAISGQSNTGELFF

d_gene: -
j_gene: TRBJ2-7
abundance: -
v_gene: TRBV18
CDR3nt: TGTGCCAGCTCCCCTGCACAGGGCTCCTACGAGCAGTACTTC
CDR3aa: CASSPAQGSYEQYF

d_gene: -
j_gene: TRBJ2-1
abundance: few
v_gene: TRBV7-8
CDR3nt: TGTGCCAGCAGCCCCACATACAATGAGCAGTTCTTC
CDR3aa: CASSPTYNEQFF

d_gene: -
j_gene: TRBJ2-2
abundance: -
v_gene: TRBV28
CDR3nt: TGTGCCAGTTATGGTGGGAGGTACACCGGGGAGCTGTTTTTT
CDR3aa: CASYGGRYTGELFF

d_gene: -
j_gene: TRBJ1-4
abundance: few
v_gene: TRBV10-3
CDR3nt: TGTGCCATCAAGGCAGGGGTGGATGAAAAACTGTTTTTT
CDR3aa: CAIKAGVDEKLFF

d_gene: -
j_gene: TRBJ2-3
abundance: -
v_gene: TRBV15
CDR3nt: TGTGCCACCAGCCCCGGTTCTCCCCTTAGCACAGATACGCAGTATTTT
CDR3aa: CATSPGSPLSTDTQYF

d_gene: -
j_gene: TRBJ1-2
abundance: -
v_gene: TRBV6-1
CDR3nt: TGTGCCAGCAGCTACAGGGACCTCGCCGGTGGCTACACCTTC
CDR3aa: CASSYRDLAGGYTF

d_gene: -
j_gene: TRBJ1-2
abundance: few
v_gene: TRBV4-1
CDR3nt: TGCGCCAGCAGCCAAGTAGGGAGGGCTTATGGCTACACCTTC
CDR3aa: CASSQVGRAYGYTF

d_gene: -
j_gene: TRBJ2-7
abundance: -
v_gene: TRBV5-8
CDR3nt: TGTGCCAGCAGCCCCCTTTTCTACGAGCAGTACTTC
CDR3aa: CASSPLFYEQYF

d_gene: TRBD1
j_gene: TRBJ2-2
abundance: -
v_gene: TRBV7-9
CDR3nt: TGTGCCAGCAGCTTAGGACAGGGGAGAGGCGGGGAGCTGTTTTTT
CDR3aa: CASSLGQGRGGELFF

d_gene: TRBD2
j_gene: TRBJ2-3
abundance: few
v_gene: TRBV7-3
CDR3nt: TGTGCCAGCAGCCTTAGCGGGAGTGGGTGGGATACGCAGTATTTT
CDR3aa: CASSLSGSGWDTQYF

d_gene: TRBD1
j_gene: TRBJ2-5
abundance: few
v_gene: TRBV9
CDR3nt: TGTGCCAGCAGCGTAGATGGAGGGTGGACAGGGGGAGAGACCCAGTACTTC
CDR3aa: CASSVDGGWTGGETQYF

d_gene: -
j_gene: TRBJ2-3
abundance: -
v_gene: TRBV28
CDR3nt: TGTGCCAGCAGTTTAGGGCGCCGGATCTTCACAGATACGCAGTATTTT
CDR3aa: CASSLGRRIFTDTQYF

d_gene: -
j_gene: TRBJ1-1
abundance: medium-sized
v_gene: TRBV28
CDR3nt: TGTGCCAGCAAAGGGGGGAACACTGAAGCTTTCTTT
CDR3aa: CASKGGNTEAFF

d_gene: TRBD1
j_gene: TRBJ1-2
abundance: -
v_gene: TRBV6-5
CDR3nt: TGTGCCAGCACCCTTACAGGGGATGGCTACACCTTC
CDR3aa: CASTLTGDGYTF

d_gene: -
j_gene: TRBJ2-7
abundance: few
v_gene: TRBV4-2
CDR3nt: TGTGCCAGCAGCAATAGAATAGGGGAACCGGCCTACGAGCAGTACTTC
CDR3aa: CASSNRIGEPAYEQYF

d_gene: TRBD1
j_gene: TRBJ2-1
abundance: few
v_gene: TRBV27
CDR3nt: TGTGCCAGCAGTCCCTGGACAGGGGCCCACTGGGATTCCTACAATGAGCAGTTCTTC
CDR3aa: CASSPWTGAHWDSYNEQFF

d_gene: TRBD2
j_gene: TRBJ2-1
abundance: -
v_gene: TRBV27
CDR3nt: TGTGCCGGCAGTTTGCCCTCCCTAGCGGGAGGGCCCACTGAGCAGTTCTTC
CDR3aa: CAGSLPSLAGGPTEQFF

d_gene: TRBD1
j_gene: TRBJ1-4
abundance: few
v_gene: TRBV6-5
CDR3nt: TGTGCCAGCAGTTACTCAAGGGACAGTTATGAAAAACTGTTTTTT
CDR3aa: CASSYSRDSYEKLFF

d_gene: -
j_gene: TRBJ1-4
abundance: -
v_gene: TRBV28
CDR3nt: TGTGCCATCCAGGGAAGGCTGAAGGGGTTACTGTTTTTT
CDR3aa: CAIQGRLKGLLFF

d_gene: -
j_gene: TRBJ2-6
abundance: few
v_gene: TRBV5-4
CDR3nt: TGTGCCAGCAGCTTGGACAGCTCTGGGGCCAACGTCCTGACTTTC
CDR3aa: CASSLDSSGANVLTF

d_gene: -
j_gene: TRBJ2-3
abundance: -
v_gene: TRBV11-2
CDR3nt: TGTGCCAGCAGCCTTCACCCTCGGACAGATACTAGCACAGATACGCAGTATTTT
CDR3aa: CASSLHPRTDTSTDTQYF

d_gene: -
j_gene: TRBJ1-1
abundance: medium-sized
v_gene: TRBV5-1
CDR3nt: TGCGCCAGCAGCTTGGCCGCAGGGGTCGTCACTGAAGCTTTCTTT
CDR3aa: CASSLAAGVVTEAFF

d_gene: TRBD1
j_gene: TRBJ1-2
abundance: -
v_gene: TRBV10-3
CDR3nt: TGTGCCATCAGACCCCAGGGGGGTTCTAACTATGGCTACACCTTC
CDR3aa: CAIRPQGGSNYGYTF